This T cell receptor (beta chain) came from a study of regulatory and conventional T cells in RAG deficiency. The CDR3 length is 13 residues. V gave up 4 bases and J gave up 4 bases, with 12 bases separating them. CDR1 is SGHRS and CDR2 is YFSETQ in the germline V gene. Sequencing used immunoSEQ multiplex PCR; TCRdb keeps in-frame clones, though not all of them. This sample has about 30,000 clones; about 90% occur once, and the top ten carry roughly 5.4%. The same data also contributed to another study, on regulatory T cells. This second study says: Primers: 52 TRBV forward and 13 TRBJ reverse.

The receptor was derived from a human donor in good health. The specimen was CD8+ T cells sorted from blood. This chain links TRBV5-1 with TRBJ2-7, with a weak D call TRBD1 (5 bases). The CDR3 DNA reads as TGCGCCAGCAGCGCCGATGACAGTTACGAGCAGTACTTC. Amino acids: CASSADDSYEQYF. The complete variable domain, with remaining parts taken from reference TRBV5-1 and TRBJ2-7, reads KAGVTQTPRYLIKTRGQQVTLSCSPISGHRSVSWYQQTPGQGLQFLFEYFSETQRNKGNFPGRFSGRQFSNSRSEMNVSTLELGDSALYLCASSADDSYEQYFGPGTRLTVT.